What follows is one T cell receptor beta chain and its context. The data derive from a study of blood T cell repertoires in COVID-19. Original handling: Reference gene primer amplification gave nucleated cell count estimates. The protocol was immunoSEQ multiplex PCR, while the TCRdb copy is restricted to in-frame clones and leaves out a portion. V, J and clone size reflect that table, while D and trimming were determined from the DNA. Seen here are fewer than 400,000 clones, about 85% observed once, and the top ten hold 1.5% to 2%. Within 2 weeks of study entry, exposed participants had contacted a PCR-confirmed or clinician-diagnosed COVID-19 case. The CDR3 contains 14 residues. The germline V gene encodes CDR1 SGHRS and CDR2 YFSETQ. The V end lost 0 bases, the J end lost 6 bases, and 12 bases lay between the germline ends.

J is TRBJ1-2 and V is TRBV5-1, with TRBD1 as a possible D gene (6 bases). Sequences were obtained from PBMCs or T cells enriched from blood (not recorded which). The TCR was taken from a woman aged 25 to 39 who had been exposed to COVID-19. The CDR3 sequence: CASSLATSGDGYTF. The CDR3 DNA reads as TGCGCCAGCAGCTTGGCTACTTCAGGGGATGGCTACACCTTC.